Each of the 32 T cell receptor beta chains below was sequenced from the same sample in a study of blood T cell repertoires in COVID-19. The assay was immunoSEQ multiplex PCR, and TCRdb's table has in-frame clones only and misses some. The sample includes 110,000 to 150,000 clones, about four fifths of them seen just once. Sequences were obtained from peripheral blood. These receptors were collected from a man aged 70-80 years who had recovered from COVID-19.

This chain uses TRBV18 with TRBJ2-1, with 7 nucleotides matching TRBD1. Germline values: CDR1 KGHSH, CDR2 LQKENI. The CDR3 sequence is 15 residues long. V lost 2 bases and J lost 8; bases outside the gene matches: 9. CDR3 in amino acids: CASSPGIGGKDEQFF. CDR3 bases: TGTGCCAGCTCACCAGGGATAGGGGGCAAGGATGAGCAGTTCTTC.

V and J are TRBV19 and TRBJ1-5; no reliable D call. The germline V gene has CDR1 LNHDA and CDR2 SQIVND (reference sequence). This CDR3 is 14 amino acids long. The V end was cut by 3 bases, the J end by 6 bases, with 12 bases between. DNA for the CDR3: TGTGCCAGTAGTATTCCTGCGGGGATTCAGCCCCAGCATTTT. Translating gives CASSIPAGIQPQHF.

The chain recombines TRBV4-3 with TRBJ2-7; 8 bases map to TRBD1. V was clipped by 1 base and J by 5 bases; unmatched bases: 10. The CDR3 length is 16 residues. The germline CDR1 and CDR2 sequences are LGHNA and YSLEER. The CDR3 DNA reads as TGCGCCAGCAGCCAAGTGGGGACAGGTACATTAGACGAGCAGTACTTC. It specifies CASSQVGTGTLDEQYF.

The genes are TRBV29-1 and TRBJ1-1; D is possibly TRBD1 (6 bases). Germline V gives CDR1 SQVTM, CDR2 ANQGSEA. Trimming cost V 6 bases and J 4 bases, with 12 bases left between them. CDR3 length equals 12 residues. The CDR3 sequence is CSVTQGGTEAFF. In DNA form, the CDR3 reads TGCAGCGTAACCCAAGGGGGCACTGAAGCTTTCTTT.

The rearrangement uses TRBV19 and TRBJ1-2; 7 nucleotides line up with TRBD1. Trimming removed 6 bases from V and 2 bases from J; junction bases left unmatched: 12. From germline, CDR1 is LNHDA and CDR2 SQIVND (reference sequence). The CDR3 length is 16 residues. The CDR3 nucleotides are TGTGCCAGTAGAAAAACCCCGGGACAGAAGAACTATGGCTACACCTTC. It is translated as CASRKTPGQKNYGYTF.

The chain employs TRBV7-9 and TRBJ2-1; D call uncertain. Trimming shortened V by 3 bases and J by 0 bases, and 9 bases separated the two germline ends. The CDR3 is made up of 15 amino acids. CDR1 and CDR2 (germline): SEHNR, FQNEAQ (reference sequence). The CDR3 sequence: CASSFTAPSYNEQFF. The CDR3 coding sequence is TGTGCCAGCAGCTTTACAGCCCCCTCCTACAATGAGCAGTTCTTC.

The chain has TRBV30 and TRBJ2-7, with TRBD2 matching over 9 bases. The CDR3 spans 12 residues. Per germline, CDR1 GTSNPN and CDR2 SVGIG (reference sequence). The J segment lost 12 bases and the V segment lost 2 bases, leaving 8 bases of the junction unmatched. The DNA of the CDR3 is TGTGCCTGGAGTAGTTTAGCGGGAGCTGTGTACTTC. Translated: CAWSSLAGAVYF.

This chain connects TRBV9 to TRBJ2-2; D is perhaps TRBD2 (5 bases). The CDR3 has 16 residues. Trimming stripped 0 bases from V and 5 bases from J, with 14 bases between. Germline CDR1 is SGDLS and CDR2 is YYNGEE. The CDR3 spells CASSVVGEPETGELFF. CDR3 DNA sequence: TGTGCCAGCAGCGTAGTCGGGGAGCCAGAGACCGGGGAGCTGTTTTTT.

V is TRBV11-2 and J is TRBJ2-2; tentatively, D is TRBD1 (6 bases). CDR3 length: 13 residues. Trimming stripped 10 bases from V and 10 bases from J, with 19 bases between. Germline V gene data show CDR1 as SGHAT and CDR2 as FQNNGV. Written as DNA, the CDR3 is TGTGCCACTAGGACAGTCCCGGTCGCGGAGCTGTTTTTT. This encodes CATRTVPVAELFF.

This chain connects TRBV18 to TRBJ2-7; 8 nucleotides line up with TRBD2. CDR1 KGHSH and CDR2 LQKENI come from the germline V gene. This CDR3 has 17 residues. V was clipped by 0 bases and J by 5 bases; unmatched bases: 12. CDR3 region: CASSPPAVGTSLHEQYF. The CDR3 DNA follows: TGTGCCAGCTCACCACCTGCAGTGGGGACTAGTCTCCACGAGCAGTACTTC. The full variable domain, in which reference TRBV18 and TRBJ2-7 provide the parts outside the CDR3, is NAGVMQNPRHLVRRRGQEARLRCSPMKGHSHVYWYRQLPEEGLKFMVYLQKENIIDESGMPKERFSAEFPKEGPSILRIQQVVRGDSAAYFCASSPPAVGTSLHEQYFGPGTRLTVT.

The CDR3 nucleotides are TGTGCCAGCAGTTCGACTAGCGGGAATAGGAATGAGCAGTTCTTC. Translating gives CASSSTSGNRNEQFF. The chain recombines TRBV9 with TRBJ2-1; 11 bases fit TRBD2. The CDR3 is 15 residues long. Germline V gene lookup returns CDR1 SGDLS and CDR2 YYNGEE. V lost 5 bases to trimming and J lost 7 bases; unmatched junction nucleotides: 8.

This rearrangement joins TRBV5-6 to TRBJ1-2, with D hard to call. In germline, CDR1 is SGHDT, CDR2 YYEEEE. The CDR3 runs 13 residues. V gave up 2 bases and J gave up 1 base, with 6 bases separating them. The chain's CDR3 is CASSFYGNYGYTF. CDR3 bases: TGTGCCAGCAGCTTTTACGGTAACTATGGCTACACCTTC.

The chain joins TRBV5-6 to TRBJ2-7, with D tentatively TRBD2 (5 bases). V lost 4 bases and J lost 3, with 14 bases in between. CDR3 length: 14 residues. Germline loops: CDR1 SGHDT, CDR2 YYEEEE. The CDR3 loop is CASSPEASNYEQYF. CDR3 nucleotide sequence: TGTGCCAGCAGCCCGGAGGCCTCCAACTACGAGCAGTACTTC. Filled out from reference TRBV5-6 and TRBJ2-7, the complete variable domain reads DAGVTQSPTHLIKTRGQQVTLRCSPKSGHDTVSWYQQALGQGPQFIFQYYEEEERQRGNFPDRFSGHQFPNYSSELNVNALLLGDSALYLCASSPEASNYEQYFGPGTRLTVT.

This chain links TRBV6-1 with TRBJ2-1, with a possible D match to TRBD1 (6 bases). Trimming shortened V by 3 bases and J by 2 bases, and 8 bases separated the two germline ends. This CDR3 is built from 14 residues. Germline lookup yields CDR1 MNHNS and CDR2 SASEGT. The CDR3 loop reads CASSDRTAYNEQFF. The CDR3, as DNA: TGTGCCAGCAGTGACAGGACAGCCTACAATGAGCAGTTCTTC.

This clone was seen only a few times. This chain links TRBV10-2 with TRBJ2-3; D might be TRBD2 (6 bases). V lost 8 bases, J lost 0 bases, and 15 bases lay in between. The germline gives CDR1 WSHSY, CDR2 SAAADI. The CDR3 runs to 15 residues. The CDR3 DNA reads as TGCGCCAGCTTTCAACCGGGACTTAGCACAGATACGCAGTATTTT. Translation: CASFQPGLSTDTQYF.

The chain combines TRBV27 with TRBJ2-7, with 9 bases aligning to TRBD1. Germline assignment: CDR1 MNHEY and CDR2 SMNVEV (reference sequence). The CDR3 has 14 amino acids. J was trimmed by 3 bases and V by 4 bases; bases with no gene match: 4. DNA of the CDR3: TGTGCCAGCAGTTCGGGACAGGGCTTCTACGAGCAGTACTTC. Amino acid sequence: CASSSGQGFYEQYF.

The chain joins TRBV19 to TRBJ1-5, with unresolved D. The length of the CDR3 is 14 residues. The V gene lost 3 bases and the J gene lost 2 bases, with 8 bases spanning the gap. Germline CDR1 is LNHDA and CDR2 is SQIVND (reference sequence). The CDR3 nucleotides read TGTGCCAGTAGTATCGGTACAGGCAATCAGCCCCAGCATTTT. This gives the protein CASSIGTGNQPQHF.

The J gene is TRBJ2-7, the V gene TRBV23-1; the D is unclear. TRBV23-1 is an ORF, and what it does is uncertain. This CDR3 has 14 amino acids. Trimming pared 2 bases from V and 1 base from J, leaving 9 bases between. The CDR3 loop is CASSQRTESYEQYF. DNA of the CDR3: TGCGCCAGCAGTCAACGAACTGAGTCCTACGAGCAGTACTTC.

CDR3 bases: TGTGCCAGCAGCCCTCCTAGGACCGGGGAGCTGTTTTTT. This codes for CASSPPRTGELFF. The chain combines TRBV7-2 with TRBJ2-2; D not certain. Per germline, CDR1 SGHTA and CDR2 FQGNSA. Trimming removed 5 bases from V and 5 bases from J, with 9 bases in between. The CDR3 is 13 residues long.

This chain links TRBV3-1 (or the pseudogene TRBV3-2) with TRBJ2-3; D is unclear. This CDR3 contains 11 residues. The V end lost 4 bases, the J end lost 5 bases, and 4 bases lay between the germline ends. From germline, CDR1 is LGHDT and CDR2 YNNKEL (reference sequence). The CDR3 DNA reads as TGTGCCAGCAGCCTAGTAGATACGCAGTATTTT. Encoded protein: CASSLVDTQYF.

This clone was found a few times. The genes are TRBV5-4 and TRBJ1-1; tentatively, D is TRBD1 (6 bases). This CDR3 contains 18 residues. Trimming cost V 1 base and J 0 bases, with 19 bases left between them. Per germline, CDR1 SGHNT and CDR2 YYREEE (reference sequence). CDR3 DNA sequence: TGTGCCAGCAGCTTGAAGAGCCAGGGGAGCGGTATGAACACTGAAGCTTTCTTT. It translates to CASSLKSQGSGMNTEAFF.

The J gene is TRBJ1-2, the V gene TRBV10-3, with 9 bases lining up with TRBD1. The CDR3 runs 16 residues. V trimming: 0 bases; J trimming: 4 bases; junction bases outside the gene matches: 6. Per germline, CDR1 ENHRY and CDR2 SYGVKD. The CDR3 coding sequence is TGTGCCATCAGTGAGTCGGGACAGGGAGTTTCCTATGGCTACACCTTC. Translation: CAISESGQGVSYGYTF.

This chain joins TRBV6-5 and TRBJ2-7; TRBD2 aligns across 9 bases. This CDR3 has 13 residues. J was trimmed by 5 bases and V by 6 bases; bases with no gene match: 5. The germline V gene encodes CDR1 MNHEY and CDR2 SVGAGI. In DNA form, the CDR3 reads TGTGCCAGCAGGAGTAGCGGGAGCCACGAGCAGTACTTC. This codes for CASRSSGSHEQYF.

The chain joins TRBV24-1 to TRBJ2-2, with 10 bases lining up with TRBD1. After removal of 4 bases from V and 5 bases from J, the junction contained 6 bases not matched to a gene. The CDR3 has 16 amino acids. Germline V gene data show CDR1 as KGHDR and CDR2 as SFDVKD. The CDR3 sequence: CATSDPGQGRTGELFF. CDR3 nucleotides: TGTGCCACCAGTGACCCGGGACAGGGGAGAACCGGGGAGCTGTTTTTT.

This chain connects TRBV3-1 (or the pseudogene TRBV3-2) to TRBJ1-4; D is perhaps TRBD1 (6 bases). Germline assignment: CDR1 LGHDT and CDR2 YNNKEL (reference sequence). With 4 bases removed from V and 0 bases from J, the gap between germline ends came to 12 bases. The CDR3 spans 16 residues. CDR3 protein: CASSPQQGATNEKLFF. The CDR3 nucleotides read TGTGCCAGCAGCCCCCAACAGGGCGCAACTAATGAAAAACTGTTTTTT.

This clone was picked up a small number of times. The chain couples TRBV7-2 to TRBJ2-7; maybe TRBD1 (5 bases). Germline V lookup: CDR1 SGHTA, CDR2 FQGNSA. The V and J ends lost 1 base and 5 bases respectively, with 12 bases between them. The CDR3 is made up of 14 amino acids. CDR3 DNA sequence: TGTGCCAGCAGCTTAGGGCAGGGCGTCGACGAGCAGTACTTC. Protein product: CASSLGQGVDEQYF.

J is TRBJ2-1 and V is TRBV5-6, with a weak D call TRBD2 (5 bases). Trimming took 4 bases from V and 12 from J, leaving 26 bases between them. Germline V gene lookup returns CDR1 SGHDT and CDR2 YYEEEE. The CDR3 consists of 16 residues. This CDR3 reads CASSPVPYGRHGVQFF. The CDR3 coding sequence is TGTGCCAGCAGCCCAGTCCCCTACGGGCGCCACGGGGTGCAGTTCTTC.

This clone has only a few counts. The chain links TRBV6-5 to TRBJ2-5; D not resolved. CDR1 and CDR2 (germline): MNHEY, SVGAGI. V lost 8 bases and J lost 4, with 8 bases in between. There are 11 residues in the CDR3. CDR3 nucleotides: TGTGCCAGCGCGGTGGGAGAGACCCAGTACTTC. This codes for CASAVGETQYF.

This rearrangement joins TRBV29-1 to TRBJ2-2; 7 bases align to TRBD1. V shed 3 bases, J shed 3 bases, and the junction held 1 base outside the gene matches. CDR1 is SQVTM and CDR2 is ANQGSEA in the germline V gene. This CDR3 has 13 residues. CDR3 DNA: TGCAGCGTTGAGGACAGGTACACCGGGGAGCTGTTTTTT. This translates into CSVEDRYTGELFF.

The chain couples TRBV27 to TRBJ1-5, with no clear D. CDR3 length equals 14 residues. CDR1 MNHEY and CDR2 SMNVEV come from the germline V gene (reference sequence). The V end lost 11 bases, the J end lost 0 bases, and 14 bases lay between the germline ends. The chain's CDR3 is CAASLSYSNQPQHF. The CDR3 DNA is TGTGCCGCCTCCCTGAGTTATAGCAATCAGCCCCAGCATTTT.

CDR3 in DNA: TGTGCCAGCAGCTTATTAGTCGACGTAGCCCAAGATACGCAGTATTTT. It codes for CASSLLVDVAQDTQYF. This chain uses TRBV7-2 with TRBJ2-3; no clear D. V lost 2 bases to trimming and J lost 5 bases, with 17 bases between them. Germline CDR1 is SGHTA and CDR2 is FQGNSA. This CDR3 is 16 amino acids long.

The genes are TRBV5-1 and TRBJ2-2; no clear D gene. This CDR3 has 13 residues. From germline, CDR1 is SGHRS and CDR2 YFSETQ. V shed 2 bases and J shed 4 bases, with 6 bases lying between them. The CDR3 protein is CASSLAPTGELFF. The CDR3 DNA sequence: TGCGCCAGCAGCTTAGCCCCCACCGGGGAGCTGTTTTTT.